A selection of T cell receptor beta chains follows, all from one sample in a study of cytomegalovirus exposure and HLA in healthy donors. Assay used: immunoSEQ multiplex PCR; TCRdb lists only in-frame clones, some missing. The table lists roughly 150,000 clones, 70% to 90% of them singletons. The sample consisted of PBMCs. The receptors stem from a man between 25 and 39 years old in good health and CMV-seropositive. Both conserved end residues are trimmed from each CDR3.

J: TRBJ1-1; V: TRBV7-9; CDR3: SSHPEGGDAF
J: TRBJ2-1; V: TRBV4-3; CDR3: ASSQGRAGSQF
J: TRBJ1-1; V: TRBV10-3; CDR3: AISAGTDTEAF
J: TRBJ2-5; V: TRBV5-6; CDR3: ATCLSGFQETQY
J: TRBJ1-2; V: TRBV18; CDR3: ASSPPTPGSRGYT
J: TRBJ2-1; V: TRBV19; CDR3: ASTTWRGSYNEQF
J: TRBJ1-1; V: TRBV5-1; CDR3: ASSWDRANTEAF
J: TRBJ2-4; V: TRBV18; CDR3: ASSPPGVLAKNIQY
J: TRBJ2-1; V: TRBV6-4; CDR3: ASSDSGGEGHNEQF
J: TRBJ1-3; V: TRBV19; CDR3: ASTRGPISSGNTIY
J: TRBJ1-6; V: TRBV5-1; CDR3: ASSPGTGETISYNSPLH
J: TRBJ2-3; V: TRBV5-6; CDR3: ASSPGGLRPDTQY
J: TRBJ2-1; V: TRBV7-8; CDR3: ASSLESLADGRSNEQF
J: TRBJ2-3; V: TRBV29-1; CDR3: SVGTSGITDTQY
J: TRBJ2-1; V: TRBV29-1; CDR3: IVAGMTTYNEQF
J: TRBJ1-2; V: TRBV11-3; CDR3: ASSLGGRRDENYGYT
J: TRBJ1-2; V: TRBV7-2; CDR3: ASSLRPGDGYGYT
J: TRBJ2-5; V: TRBV4-3; CDR3: ASSQDRTGGQETQY
J: TRBJ2-5; V: TRBV10-1; CDR3: ASSDSGTGGETQY
J: TRBJ2-7; V: TRBV7-9; CDR3: SSPSGTHNYEQY